These T cell receptor beta chains were read from a single sample in a study of T cell responses to AZD1222 COVID-19 vaccine. Measured with immunoSEQ multiplex PCR; TCRdb has only the in-frame clones, and not every one. The table has about 81,000 clones, approximately 85% seen once. Specimen: peripheral blood, collected 28 days after the second AZD1222 dose. Every receptor here comes from an adult who received the AZD1222 COVID-19 vaccine. CDR3s include the opening cysteine and the closing phenylalanine or tryptophan. A D gene is named only where the DNA matches it firmly. The listing skips clone size in some rows; elsewhere it reads once, few, many or a size class.

cdr3_aa cdr3_nt j_call v_call d_call clone_size
CASSLTETTSGGYTF TGTGCCAGCAGCTTGACTGAGACAACCTCAGGAGGCTACACCTTC TRBJ1-2 TRBV11-2 - -
CASSPPGFGNSPLHF TGTGCCAGCTCACCACCGGGGTTCGGTAATTCACCCCTCCACTTT TRBJ1-6 TRBV18 - -
CASSQPGGGPFNEQFF TGTGCCAGCAGCCAACCGGGAGGGGGGCCATTCAATGAGCAGTTCTTC TRBJ2-1 TRBV7-2 TRBD2 -
CASSLAAGGNTEAFF TGTGCCAGCAGTTTAGCTGCAGGGGGGAACACTGAAGCTTTCTTT TRBJ1-1 TRBV27 TRBD1 few
CASSSIPLAEWGNQPQHF TGTGCCAGTAGTTCTATACCACTGGCCGAATGGGGCAATCAGCCCCAGCATTTT TRBJ1-5 TRBV19 - -
CASSQLGPYEQYF TGTGCCAGCAGCCAACTCGGCCCCTACGAGCAGTACTTC TRBJ2-7 TRBV3-1/TRBV3-2 - few
CASSSGLAGGEDTQYF TGTGCCAGCTCATCAGGACTAGCGGGAGGGGAGGATACGCAGTATTTT TRBJ2-3 TRBV18 TRBD2 -
CASSGGTGIADTQYF TGTGCCAGCAGCGGGGGGACAGGGATCGCAGATACGCAGTATTTT TRBJ2-3 TRBV9 TRBD1 -
CASSLARGGNYGYTF TGTGCCAGCAGCTTAGCCAGGGGAGGCAACTATGGCTACACCTTC TRBJ1-2 TRBV7-9 - -
CASKRTGAGGLNQPQHF TGTGCCAGTAAGAGGACAGGGGCTGGGGGCCTCAATCAGCCCCAGCATTTT TRBJ1-5 TRBV19 TRBD1 -
CASSAAGGGEQFF TGTGCCAGCAGTGCTGCCGGGGGCGGTGAGCAGTTCTTC TRBJ2-1 TRBV6-4 - -
CAWSVINYGYTF TGTGCCTGGAGTGTCATTAACTATGGCTACACCTTC TRBJ1-2 TRBV30 - few
CATSRQVLNQPQHF TGTGCCACCAGCAGACAGGTCCTCAATCAGCCCCAGCATTTT TRBJ1-5 TRBV15 - few
CASSTGPGYTF TGTGCCAGCAGCACGGGACCTGGCTACACCTTC TRBJ1-2 TRBV7-9 - -
CATSRERYSNQPQHF TGTGCCACCAGCAGAGAAAGGTATAGCAATCAGCCCCAGCATTTT TRBJ1-5 TRBV15 - few
CASSRTSGAYNEQFF TGTGCCAGCAGCCGGACTAGCGGGGCATACAATGAGCAGTTCTTC TRBJ2-1 TRBV3-1/TRBV3-2 TRBD2 -
CASSPGVGKMNTEAFF TGTGCCAGCAGCCCTGGAGTGGGTAAAATGAACACTGAAGCTTTCTTT TRBJ1-1 TRBV7-6 - -
CASSPSAGRGHTGELFF TGTGCCAGCAGCCCATCGGCCGGGAGGGGACACACCGGGGAGCTGTTTTTT TRBJ2-2 TRBV7-3 TRBD2 -
CASSSWSGNTEAFF TGTGCCAGCAGTTCCTGGTCCGGGAACACTGAAGCTTTCTTT TRBJ1-1 TRBV6-6 - -
CASSLLSETQYF TGTGCCAGCAGCTTACTGAGTGAGACCCAGTACTTC TRBJ2-5 TRBV7-9 - -
CASSGQGRYNSPLHF TGTGCCAGCAGTGGACAGGGACGCTATAATTCACCCCTCCACTTT TRBJ1-6 TRBV2 TRBD1 few
CASSERPGNEQYF TGTGCCAGCAGTGAAAGGCCAGGGAACGAGCAGTACTTC TRBJ2-7 TRBV25-1 - -
CASSLSSRGLTEAFF TGTGCCAGCAGCTTAAGTTCCCGGGGGCTTACTGAAGCTTTCTTT TRBJ1-1 TRBV7-3 - once
CASSPDFRGGNQPQHF TGTGCCAGCAGTCCGGACTTTCGAGGGGGCAATCAGCCCCAGCATTTT TRBJ1-5 TRBV28 - once
CASSSQGAWIRNTEAFF TGTGCCAGCAGTAGCCAGGGGGCCTGGATTAGGAACACTGAAGCTTTCTTT TRBJ1-1 TRBV28 TRBD1 -
CASSIRTGPGEQYF TGTGCCAGTAGTATCAGGACAGGGCCAGGAGAGCAGTACTTC TRBJ2-7 TRBV19 TRBD1 -
CASSPAAGELTGELFF TGTGCCAGTAGCCCGGCAGCGGGAGAACTCACCGGGGAGCTGTTTTTT TRBJ2-2 TRBV19 TRBD2 -
CASRSGGTNEQFF TGTGCCAGCAGGTCAGGGGGGACCAATGAGCAGTTCTTC TRBJ2-1 TRBV7-2 - -
CASIFGSNTGELFF TGTGCCAGTATCTTTGGTTCGAACACCGGGGAGCTGTTTTTT TRBJ2-2 TRBV19 - -
CASSLGPMNTEAFF TGTGCCAGCAGCCTGGGACCCATGAACACTGAAGCTTTCTTT TRBJ1-1 TRBV7-9 - -
CASSSSRQGSNQPQHF TGTGCCAGCAGTTCTTCAAGACAGGGTAGTAATCAGCCCCAGCATTTT TRBJ1-5 TRBV28 TRBD1 -
CASASRSPYEQYF TGTGCCAGCGCCTCCCGGAGCCCCTACGAGCAGTACTTC TRBJ2-7 TRBV11-2 - -
CASGLNRGSYEQYF TGTGCTAGTGGTTTGAACAGGGGTTCCTACGAGCAGTACTTC TRBJ2-7 TRBV12-5 TRBD1 -
CASSPQTGAGNTIYF TGTGCCAGCAGCCCCCAGACAGGGGCTGGAAACACCATATATTTT TRBJ1-3 TRBV9 TRBD1 -
CASSRTGGPANTGELFF TGTGCCAGCAGCCGGACAGGGGGGCCCGCGAACACCGGGGAGCTGTTTTTT TRBJ2-2 TRBV11-3 TRBD1 -
CASSIQGDTGELFF TGTGCCAGTAGTATACAGGGGGACACCGGGGAGCTGTTTTTT TRBJ2-2 TRBV19 TRBD1 -
CASSLVSTDTQYF TGTGCCAGCAGCTTAGTAAGCACAGATACGCAGTATTTT TRBJ2-3 TRBV7-3 - -
CASKVTANTEAFF TGTGCCAGTAAGGTGACAGCGAACACTGAAGCTTTCTTT TRBJ1-1 TRBV19 - -
CATGNSGWENTEAFF TGTGCCACCGGTAATTCGGGTTGGGAGAACACTGAAGCTTTCTTT TRBJ1-1 TRBV3-1/TRBV3-2 - -
CASSYSKRGWNEQFF TGTGCCAGCAGTTACTCGAAGCGGGGGTGGAATGAGCAGTTCTTC TRBJ2-1 TRBV6-5 TRBD2 -
CASSPNPQGAGGYTF TGTGCCAGTAGTCCAAACCCGCAGGGGGCTGGGGGCTACACCTTC TRBJ1-2 TRBV19 TRBD1 -
CASSEAPVEGPQHF TGTGCCAGCAGCGAGGCTCCTGTTGAGGGGCCCCAGCATTTT TRBJ1-5 TRBV9 - -
CASIPRQGQNTEAFF TGTGCCAGTATCCCCAGACAGGGACAGAACACTGAAGCTTTCTTT TRBJ1-1 TRBV19 TRBD1 -
CASRSTVNTEAFF TGTGCCAGTAGATCGACAGTGAACACTGAAGCTTTCTTT TRBJ1-1 TRBV19 - few
CASSQEGADTQYF TGCGCCAGCAGCCAAGAGGGAGCAGATACGCAGTATTTT TRBJ2-3 TRBV4-1 - few
CASSLEQREIDEQYF TGCGCCAGCAGCTTGGAACAGCGGGAGATCGACGAGCAGTACTTC TRBJ2-7 TRBV5-1 TRBD2 -
CASSLGQGNNEQFF TGTGCCAGCAGCTTAGGTCAGGGGAACAATGAGCAGTTCTTC TRBJ2-1 TRBV7-2 - -
CASSQDVLAEAFF TGCGCCAGCAGCCAGGACGTGCTGGCTGAAGCTTTCTTT TRBJ1-1 TRBV5-1 - -
CASSVAGLSGNTIYF TGTGCCAGCAGCGTAGCTGGTCTCTCTGGAAACACCATATATTTT TRBJ1-3 TRBV9 - -
CASSLAGGAVSQETQYF TGTGCCAGCAGCTTAGCTGGGGGGGCCGTATCCCAAGAGACCCAGTACTTC TRBJ2-5 TRBV7-2 - -
CASSQRENSPLHF TGCGCCAGCAGCCAAAGGGAAAATTCACCCCTCCACTTT TRBJ1-6 TRBV4-1 - -
CASTNGQGTNTEAFF TGTGCCAGCACCAACGGTCAGGGGACGAACACTGAAGCTTTCTTT TRBJ1-1 TRBV6-6 - -
CASSFRDSLQETQYF TGTGCCAGCAGCTTCCGGGACAGTTTACAAGAGACCCAGTACTTC TRBJ2-5 TRBV5-6 TRBD1 -
CASSPMSPGSGREKLFF TGTGCCAGCAGCCCCATGTCTCCTGGGTCGGGCCGGGAAAAACTGTTTTTT TRBJ1-4 TRBV7-8 - -
CASRSGGALSYNEQFF TGTGCCAGCAGGTCAGGGGGCGCGTTGTCCTACAATGAGCAGTTCTTC TRBJ2-1 TRBV27 TRBD1 -
CAWSQYGLGNQPQHF TGTGCCTGGAGTCAATATGGGCTGGGCAATCAGCCCCAGCATTTT TRBJ1-5 TRBV30 - -
CASSQDPPGTNTDTQYF TGCGCCAGCAGCCAAGATCCCCCGGGGACAAACACAGATACGCAGTATTTT TRBJ2-3 TRBV4-1 - -
CASSLAPSDEQFF TGTGCCAGCAGCTTAGCGCCAAGTGACGAGCAGTTCTTC TRBJ2-1 TRBV7-2 - -